The 32 T cell receptor beta chains given below trace back to one sample, sequenced in a study of technical replicates of blood from several donors. The repertoire was sequenced with immunoSEQ multiplex PCR; TCRdb's copy has only in-frame clones and lacks some. This table holds fewer than 80,000 clones, 85% to 90% found once. Sequencing input: PBMCs. The receptors stem from a human donor in good health. Some clones in this sample may be carry-over from other donors' samples.

In this sample, this clone turned up a few times. The sample holds other DNA sequences that translate to the same CDR3. The chain couples TRBV5-1 to TRBJ2-5; 13 bases are a match to TRBD2. This CDR3 has 17 amino acids. In germline, CDR1 is SGHRS, CDR2 YFSETQ. Trimming took 1 base from V and 2 from J; bases not matched to a gene: 5. In DNA form, the CDR3 reads TGCGCCAGCAGCTTGACTAGCGGGGGGGCGCGGCAAGAGACCCAGTACTTC. Translation gives CASSLTSGGARQETQYF.

The chain couples TRBV6-4 to TRBJ2-1; 9 bases line up with TRBD2. V shed 9 bases, J shed 5 bases, and the junction held 26 bases outside the gene matches. The germline V gene has CDR1 MRHNA and CDR2 SNTAGT. The CDR3 has 20 amino acids. In DNA, the CDR3 is TGTGCCAGGGGACAGACCGGGACTAGCTCTACTCAAACTACTAACAATGAGCAGTTCTTC. Amino acid sequence: CARGQTGTSSTQTTNNEQFF.

The chain recombines TRBV7-8 with TRBJ1-1, with D unclear. This CDR3 region has 13 residues. Per germline, CDR1 SGHVS and CDR2 FQNEAQ. Trimming pared 2 bases from V and 4 bases from J, leaving 8 bases between. CDR3 sequence reads: CASSLREGTEAFF. DNA for the CDR3: TGTGCCAGCAGCTTAAGGGAGGGCACTGAAGCTTTCTTT.

The chain uses TRBV29-1 and TRBJ2-1; D is unclear. CDR3 size: 11 residues. V dropped 8 bases and J dropped 9 bases, with 14 bases sitting between them. The germline CDR1 and CDR2 sequences are SQVTM and ANQGSEA. The CDR3 nucleotides are TGCAGCCCCGCAGAGCGCGGTGAGCAGTTCTTC. Translated: CSPAERGEQFF.

V gene TRBV7-2 combines with J gene TRBJ2-2, with 7 positions matching TRBD1. This CDR3 contains 15 residues. The ends lost 3 bases at V and 3 bases at J; junction bases unmatched: 4. Germline CDR1 reads SGHTA; CDR2 reads FQGNSA. The CDR3 here is CASSLGQTYTGELFF. The DNA for the CDR3 is TGTGCCAGCAGCTTGGGACAGACTTACACCGGGGAGCTGTTTTTT. Complete variable domain (other parts from reference TRBV7-2 and TRBJ2-2): GAGVSQSPSNKVTEKGKDVELRCDPISGHTALYWYRQSLGQGLEFLIYFQGNSAPDKSGLPSDRFSAERTGGSVSTLTIQRTQQEDSAVYLCASSLGQTYTGELFFGEGSRLTVL.

CDR3 residues: CASSSNRGGEKLFF. The CDR3 nucleotides read TGTGCCAGCAGCTCTAACAGGGGCGGTGAAAAACTGTTTTTT. The genes are TRBV7-2 and TRBJ1-4, with TRBD1 matching 7 bases. The germline V gene encodes CDR1 SGHTA and CDR2 FQGNSA. The V gene end was trimmed by 4 bases and the J gene end by 7 bases; junction bases not matched to a gene: 6. The CDR3 consists of 14 residues.

The chain couples TRBV19 to TRBJ1-1; D possibly corresponds to TRBD1 (5 bases). This CDR3 is built from 14 residues. CDR1 and CDR2 (germline): LNHDA, SQIVND (reference sequence). V was clipped by 3 bases and J by 4 bases, with 12 bases between them. CDR3 region: CASSIGAGATEAFF. CDR3 coding DNA: TGTGCCAGTAGTATTGGGGCTGGAGCCACTGAAGCTTTCTTT.

The chain links TRBV6-1 to TRBJ1-1, with D possibly being TRBD1 (5 bases). The germline gives CDR1 MNHNS, CDR2 SASEGT. V dropped 6 bases and J dropped 8 bases, with 10 bases sitting between them. The CDR3 is 11 residues long. This chain's CDR3 is CASRQGNEAFF. The CDR3 region has the DNA TGTGCCAGCAGGCAGGGAAACGAAGCTTTCTTT.

The genes are TRBV4-1 and TRBJ2-3, with 8 bases fitting TRBD2. CDR1 is MGHRA and CDR2 is YSYEKL in the germline V gene. The CDR3 spans 16 residues. With V trimmed by 4 bases and J by 4 bases, 10 bases remained unmatched. The CDR3 sequence: CASSLTGGFVADTQYF. CDR3 nucleotides: TGCGCCAGCAGCCTCACGGGGGGGTTTGTTGCAGATACGCAGTATTTT.

The rearrangement joins TRBV5-1 to TRBJ1-1; TRBD1 aligns across 8 bases. V trimming: 6 bases; J trimming: 2 bases; junction bases outside the gene matches: 6. From germline, CDR1 is SGHRS and CDR2 YFSETQ. The CDR3 is made up of 14 amino acids. The CDR3 coding sequence is TGCGCCAGCACCCGGACAGGGACAAACACTGAAGCTTTCTTT. It codes for CASTRTGTNTEAFF.

This clone came up a few times. The chain uses TRBV30 and TRBJ1-1; TRBD1 might be the D (5 bases). The V gene's germline CDR1 is GTSNPN and CDR2 SVGIG (reference sequence). Deletions cut 4 bases from V and 8 bases from J, with 14 bases between. The CDR3 is 12 residues long. The CDR3 bases are TGTGCCTGGAACATCATGGCAGGGGAAGCTTTCTTT. Protein: CAWNIMAGEAFF.

V usage is TRBV7-2 and J usage is TRBJ1-4; D remains unclear. Germline V CDR1 and CDR2: SGHTA, FQGNSA. The CDR3 loop spans 14 amino acids. The V gene lost 2 bases and the J gene lost 5 bases, with 9 bases spanning the gap. Written as DNA, the CDR3 is TGTGCCAGCAGCTTACGAGGGAAAAATGAAAAACTGTTTTTT. Protein: CASSLRGKNEKLFF.

This chain connects TRBV27 to TRBJ2-5; perhaps TRBD2 as D (7 bases). V lost 2 bases and J 7 bases, leaving 14 bases between the germline ends. The germline V gene encodes CDR1 MNHEY and CDR2 SMNVEV (reference sequence). This CDR3 contains 14 residues. The CDR3 loop reads CASSLIGGAGTQYF. The DNA for the CDR3 is TGTGCCAGCAGTTTAATTGGGGGGGCTGGGACCCAGTACTTC.

This sequence joins TRBV21-1 and TRBJ1-2; the DNA was not used to check the table's D call, TRBD1. TRBV21-1 is shown as a pseudogene. This CDR3 has 16 residues. The CDR3 DNA follows: TGTGCCAGCAGCAAAGAGGCAGGGTTTGGTAACTATGGCTACACCTTC. It is translated as CASSKEAGFGNYGYTF.

The chain joins TRBV2 to TRBJ2-1, with 10 bases that match TRBD2. The CDR3 extends over 18 amino acids. Germline loops: CDR1 SNHLY, CDR2 FYNNEI. V was pared by 7 bases and J by 2 bases, with 14 bases of the junction left unmatched. This chain's CDR3 is CASTLTAGLAKTYNEQFF. The CDR3 coding sequence is TGTGCCAGCACCCTGACCGCGGGACTAGCGAAAACCTACAATGAGCAGTTCTTC. Full variable domain (remainder filled in from reference TRBV2 and TRBJ2-1): EPEVTQTPSHQVTQMGQEVILRCVPISNHLYFYWYRQILGQKVEFLVSFYNNEISEKSEIFDDQFSVERPDGSNFTLKIRSTKLEDSAMYFCASTLTAGLAKTYNEQFFGPGTRLTVL.

The V call is TRBV30, the J call TRBJ2-7; 10 bases agree with TRBD1. V lost 2 bases to trimming and J lost 6 bases; unmatched junction nucleotides: 10. CDR1 is GTSNPN, CDR2 SVGIG, per germline (reference sequence). The CDR3 has 15 residues. The CDR3 reads CAWSSLWDRGSEQYF. The CDR3 coding sequence is TGTGCCTGGAGTAGCCTTTGGGACAGGGGATCCGAGCAGTACTTC.

The rearrangement uses TRBV7-6 and TRBJ1-2; 11 nucleotides agree with TRBD1. In germline, CDR1 is SGHVS, CDR2 FNYEAQ. The CDR3 totals 14 residues. The junction had 6 bases not matched to a gene; V was cut back by 5 bases and J by 7 bases. Here the CDR3 reads CASSNGQGAGGYTF. The CDR3 coding sequence is TGTGCCAGCAGCAACGGACAGGGGGCTGGTGGCTACACCTTC.

The rearrangement joins TRBV7-9 to TRBJ1-1; TRBD1 might be the D (6 bases). This CDR3 spans 14 amino acids. Germline lookup yields CDR1 SEHNR and CDR2 FQNEAQ (reference sequence). Trimming took 4 bases from V and 10 from J, leaving 19 bases between them. The CDR3 DNA is TGTGCCAGCAGCTCCAGAGGGGCGGGCAGGGGAGCTTTCTTT. It codes for CASSSRGAGRGAFF.

The chain uses TRBV5-1 and TRBJ2-7, with D perhaps TRBD2 (6 bases). This CDR3 comprises 13 residues. The germline CDR1 and CDR2 sequences are SGHRS and YFSETQ. Deletions cut 4 bases from V and 3 bases from J, with 11 bases between. The CDR3 here is CASSPEGIYEQYF. As DNA, the CDR3 is TGCGCCAGCAGCCCGGAGGGAATCTACGAGCAGTACTTC.

This clone was detected once. The J gene is TRBJ2-7, the V gene TRBV11-2; 7 bases align to TRBD1. This CDR3 is 12 amino acids long. Germline CDR1 is SGHAT and CDR2 is FQNNGV. The V and J ends lost 6 bases and 6 bases, in that order; junction bases with no gene match: 5. CDR3: CASSRRGSEQYF. The CDR3 DNA is TGTGCCAGCAGTCGCAGGGGGAGCGAGCAGTACTTC.

The J gene is TRBJ2-3, the V gene TRBV9, with D perhaps matching TRBD1 (5 bases). This CDR3 is 14 amino acids long. V was clipped by 0 bases and J by 4 bases, with 9 bases between them. Germline V gene data show CDR1 as SGDLS and CDR2 as YYNGEE. This CDR3 is CASSVVTASDTQYF. In DNA form, the CDR3 reads TGTGCCAGCAGCGTAGTGACAGCTTCAGATACGCAGTATTTT.

The chain recombines TRBV5-1 with TRBJ2-3, with 7 bases fitting TRBD2. The germline V gene encodes CDR1 SGHRS and CDR2 YFSETQ. The CDR3 spans 19 residues. J was trimmed by 0 bases and V by 3 bases; bases with no gene match: 16. The CDR3 nucleotides read TGCGCCAGCAGCTGGCCGCGAGCTAGCGGTTCACTGAGCACAGATACGCAGTATTTT. It codes for CASSWPRASGSLSTDTQYF.

The J gene is TRBJ1-5, the V gene TRBV5-6; 7 bases fit TRBD1. Germline CDR1 SGHDT, CDR2 YYEEEE. Unmatched junction bases numbered 1, after V lost 0 bases and J lost 1 base. This CDR3 has 15 amino acids. CDR3: CASSLAGQSNQPQHF. The CDR3 DNA reads TGTGCCAGCAGCTTGGCGGGACAGAGCAATCAGCCCCAGCATTTT.

This chain connects TRBV10-2 to TRBJ2-1; D is possibly TRBD2 (5 bases). From germline, CDR1 is WSHSY and CDR2 SAAADI. The ends were cut back, 6 bases at V and 3 bases at J, with 12 bases in the middle. The length of the CDR3 is 14 residues. The CDR3 sequence: CASRPTGDYNEQFF. The CDR3 DNA follows: TGCGCCAGCAGGCCGACCGGGGACTACAATGAGCAGTTCTTC.

The CDR3 sequence: CASSLPFQGPEAFF. The CDR3 DNA is TGTGCCAGCAGCTTGCCTTTCCAGGGGCCTGAAGCTTTCTTT. The chain combines TRBV5-6 with TRBJ1-1; possible D gene TRBD1, 6 bases. Germline V gene lookup returns CDR1 SGHDT and CDR2 YYEEEE. V was clipped by 1 base and J by 6 bases, with 13 bases between them. The CDR3 consists of 14 residues.

The V call is TRBV4-3, the J call TRBJ1-6; tentatively, D is TRBD1 (6 bases). V lost 0 bases, J lost 10 bases, and 13 bases lay in between. Per germline, CDR1 LGHNA and CDR2 YSLEER. The CDR3 has 15 residues. The CDR3 nucleotides read TGCGCCAGCAGCCAAGATCCGGGGGGGGGCTCACCCCTCCACTTT. Translation gives CASSQDPGGGSPLHF.

V is TRBV6-1 and J is TRBJ1-5; tentatively, D is TRBD1 (6 bases). CDR3 length: 15 residues. Trimming took off 9 bases at V and 7 bases at J, with 22 bases between the two ends. Germline CDR1 reads MNHNS; CDR2 reads SASEGT. CDR3 sequence (DNA): TGTGCCAGTTGGTTGGGGCCCAACAGGGCCCAGCCCCAGCATTTT. Translation gives CASWLGPNRAQPQHF.

This clone was found once. This chain joins TRBV7-9 and TRBJ2-1; D uncertain. Per the germline V gene, CDR1 is SEHNR and CDR2 is FQNEAQ (reference sequence). This CDR3 has 13 residues. Between the trimmed V and J ends, which lost 0 bases and 7 bases, there was a span of 7 bases. The CDR3 protein is CASSLAGANEQFF. CDR3 nucleotides: TGTGCCAGCAGCTTAGCCGGAGCTAATGAGCAGTTCTTC.

The chain carries TRBV7-2 and TRBJ2-2; 11 bases match TRBD2. The CDR3 consists of 17 residues. The J segment lost 7 bases and the V segment lost 1 base, leaving 8 bases of the junction unmatched. CDR1 SGHTA and CDR2 FQGNSA come from the germline V gene. The DNA for the CDR3 is TGTGCCAGCAGCTTAGTAGCTAGCGGGGGGCGTGGCGGGGAGCTGTTTTTT. It yields the protein CASSLVASGGRGGELFF.

V and J are TRBV6-5 and TRBJ2-2; 10 bases are shared with TRBD1. The germline gives CDR1 MNHEY, CDR2 SVGAGI. The J segment lost 4 bases and the V segment lost 7 bases, leaving 3 bases of the junction unmatched. This CDR3 spans 14 amino acids. CDR3 loop: CASTWTGGTGELFF. As DNA, the CDR3 is TGTGCCAGCACCTGGACAGGGGGCACCGGGGAGCTGTTTTTT.

The chain joins TRBV19 to TRBJ1-5; 10 bases agree with TRBD1. The V gene end was trimmed by 5 bases and the J gene end by 5 bases; junction bases not matched to a gene: 6. This CDR3 comprises 15 residues. The germline V gene encodes CDR1 LNHDA and CDR2 SQIVND (reference sequence). The CDR3 nucleotides read TGTGCCAGTAGTGTCGACAGGGGGCTTGATCAGCCCCAGCATTTT. It translates to CASSVDRGLDQPQHF. Looking up the rest from reference TRBV19 and TRBJ1-5 gives the full variable domain: DGGITQSPKYLFRKEGQNVTLSCEQNLNHDAMYWYRQDPGQGLRLIYYSQIVNDFQKGDIAEGYSVSREKKESFPLTVTSAQKNPTAFYLCASSVDRGLDQPQHFGDGTRLSIL.

The chain joins TRBV5-1 to TRBJ2-4, with 7 positions matching TRBD2. The trim removed 5 bases at V and 5 bases at J, leaving 4 bases unmatched. CDR3 size: 13 residues. Germline values: CDR1 SGHRS, CDR2 YFSETQ. CDR3 in amino acids: CASRFSGQNIQYF. As DNA, the CDR3 is TGCGCCAGCAGATTTAGCGGGCAAAACATTCAGTACTTC.